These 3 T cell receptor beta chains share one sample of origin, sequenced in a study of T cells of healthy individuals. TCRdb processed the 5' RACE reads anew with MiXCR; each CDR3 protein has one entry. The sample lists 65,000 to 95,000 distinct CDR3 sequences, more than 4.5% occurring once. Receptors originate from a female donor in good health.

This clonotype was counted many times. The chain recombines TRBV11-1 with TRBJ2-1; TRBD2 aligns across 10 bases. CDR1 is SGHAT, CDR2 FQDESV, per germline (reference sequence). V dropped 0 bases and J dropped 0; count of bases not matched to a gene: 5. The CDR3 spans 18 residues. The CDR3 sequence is CASSLALAGVYSYNEQFF. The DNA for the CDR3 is TGTGCCAGCAGCTTAGCCCTAGCGGGGGTTTACTCCTACAATGAGCAGTTCTTC.

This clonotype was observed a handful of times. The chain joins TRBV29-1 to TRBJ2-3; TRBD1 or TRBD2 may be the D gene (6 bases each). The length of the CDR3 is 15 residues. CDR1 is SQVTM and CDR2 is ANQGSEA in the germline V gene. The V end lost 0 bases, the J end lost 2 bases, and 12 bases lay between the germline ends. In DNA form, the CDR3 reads TGCAGCGTTGAAGACTCGGGGGCTCCCACAGATACGCAGTATTTT. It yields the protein CSVEDSGAPTDTQYF.

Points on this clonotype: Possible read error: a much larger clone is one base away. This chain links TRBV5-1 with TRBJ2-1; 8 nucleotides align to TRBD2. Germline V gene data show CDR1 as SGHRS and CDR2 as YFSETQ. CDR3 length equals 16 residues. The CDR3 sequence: CASSPYPQRGYNEQIF. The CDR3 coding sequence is TGCGCCAGCAGCCCCTACCCCCAGCGGGGGTACAATGAGCAGATCTTC.